Each of the 4 T cell receptor beta chains below was sequenced from the same sample in a study of graft-versus-host responses after intestinal transplantation. The protocol was immunoSEQ multiplex PCR, while the TCRdb copy is restricted to in-frame clones and leaves out a portion. The sample holds 60,000 or so clones, approximately 89% seen once. This sample comprised PBMCs, obtained almost 120 days after intestinal transplantation. These receptors were taken from a human patient who received an intestinal transplant, so some T cells may come from the graft donor.

The V call is TRBV7-9, the J call TRBJ2-1, with D perhaps matching TRBD2 (5 bases). Germline CDR1 reads SEHNR; CDR2 reads FQNEAQ (reference sequence). CDR3 length: 14 residues. Trimming took 5 bases from V and 5 from J, leaving 13 bases between them. CDR3: CASSPGIVNNEQFF. CDR3 nucleotides: TGTGCCAGCAGCCCCGGGATAGTAAACAATGAGCAGTTCTTC. The entire variable domain, with the rest obtained from reference TRBV7-9 and TRBJ2-1, is as follows: DTGVSQNPRHKITKRGQNVTFRCDPISEHNRLYWYRQTLGQGPEFLTYFQNEAQLEKSRLLSDRFSAERPKGSFSTLEIQRTEQGDSAMYLCASSPGIVNNEQFFGPGTRLTVL.

The V and J genes are TRBV2 and TRBJ2-7; TRBD2 aligns across 11 bases. Germline V gene sequence: CDR1 SNHLY, CDR2 FYNNEI. The CDR3 has 15 amino acids. The V segment lost 2 bases and the J segment 2 bases; nucleotides outside the gene matches: 2. The chain's CDR3 is CASSELAGGPYEQYF. The DNA for the CDR3 is TGTGCCAGCAGTGAATTAGCGGGGGGGCCCTACGAGCAGTACTTC.

The J gene is TRBJ2-1, the V gene TRBV7-9; the match to TRBD2 covers 7 bases. The germline CDR1 and CDR2 sequences are SEHNR and FQNEAQ (reference sequence). V was clipped by 5 bases and J by 0 bases; unmatched bases: 7. This CDR3 is built from 16 residues. The CDR3 loop is CASSPPGGSSYNEQFF. The CDR3 nucleotides are TGTGCCAGCAGCCCCCCTGGCGGGAGCTCCTACAATGAGCAGTTCTTC.

This chain links TRBV28 with TRBJ2-1, with D perhaps assigned TRBD1 or TRBD2 (5 bases each). Germline lookup yields CDR1 MDHEN and CDR2 SYDVKM. This CDR3 spans 16 amino acids. V lost 3 bases and J lost 6, with 18 bases in between. Here the CDR3 reads CASSFLGRTTGNEQFF. For the CDR3, the DNA is TGTGCCAGCAGTTTCCTGGGACGAACGACCGGCAATGAGCAGTTCTTC. Full variable domain (outside the CDR3, taken from reference TRBV28 and TRBJ2-1): DVKVTQSSRYLVKRTGEKVFLECVQDMDHENMFWYRQDPGLGLRLIYFSYDVKMKEKGDIPEGYSVSREKKERFSLILESASTNQTSMYLCASSFLGRTTGNEQFFGPGTRLTVL.